The 6 T cell receptor beta chains given below trace back to one sample, sequenced in a study of high-grade serous ovarian cancer treatment subgroups. The tumor samples were collected prior to definitive surgery or chemotherapy. The repertoire was sequenced with immunoSEQ multiplex PCR; TCRdb's copy has only in-frame clones and lacks some. This table holds 4,500 or so clones, roughly four fifths found once. The sequenced material came from tumor tissue. The receptor set was obtained from a human donor with high-grade serous ovarian cancer.

The CDR3 DNA follows: TGTGCCAGCAGCTTTTGGACTAGCGGATCCACAGATACGCAGTATTTT. It specifies CASSFWTSGSTDTQYF. This rearrangement joins TRBV7-9 to TRBJ2-3; 10 nucleotides agree with TRBD2. The germline gives CDR1 SEHNR, CDR2 FQNEAQ (reference sequence). Germline trimming cut 3 bases from V and 2 bases from J; bases unmatched to any gene: 5. The CDR3 totals 16 residues.

V and J are TRBV9 and TRBJ2-6; maybe TRBD2 (5 bases). CDR3 length equals 15 residues. The germline V and J ends were trimmed by 2 bases and 2 bases, with 8 bases remaining between them. In germline, CDR1 is SGDLS, CDR2 YYNGEE. The CDR3 loop reads CASSVGNAGANVLTF. CDR3 nucleotides: TGTGCCAGCAGCGTCGGGAACGCTGGGGCCAACGTCCTGACTTTC.

The V call is TRBV9, the J call TRBJ1-1; the D is unclear. Germline-derived CDR1 and CDR2 are SGDLS and YYNGEE. The CDR3 is 14 amino acids. Trimming cost V 0 bases and J 5 bases, with 11 bases left between them. The CDR3 bases are TGTGCCAGCAGCGTAGATGAGGGTTGGACTGAAGCTTTCTTT. Encoded protein: CASSVDEGWTEAFF.

This sequence joins TRBV7-8 and TRBJ2-7; D tentatively fits TRBD1 or TRBD2 (5 bases each). Trimming left V 5 bases short and J 6 bases short, with 20 bases between. The germline CDR1 and CDR2 sequences are SGHVS and FQNEAQ. This CDR3 has 15 residues. The CDR3 region has the DNA TGTGCCAGCAGCCCCCTGGCAGGGAGATCCATCGAGCAGTACTTC. Translation: CASSPLAGRSIEQYF.

V usage is TRBV5-1 and J usage is TRBJ1-6; 7 bases align to TRBD1. The CDR3 runs 15 residues. Germline V gives CDR1 SGHRS, CDR2 YFSETQ. After removal of 0 bases from V and 15 bases from J, the junction contained 12 bases not matched to a gene. In DNA, the CDR3 is TGCGCCAGCAGCTTGGACCCAGGGGGATTAGGTTTCCTCCACTTT. This translates into CASSLDPGGLGFLHF.

A single count supports this clone. The chain joins TRBV5-4 to TRBJ1-1, with 8 positions matching TRBD1. Germline loops: CDR1 SGHNT, CDR2 YYREEE (reference sequence). This CDR3 region has 15 residues. The V gene end was trimmed by 5 bases and the J gene end by 0 bases; junction bases not matched to a gene: 6. In nucleotides, the CDR3 is TGTGCCAGCAGACCTACAGGGGGTATGAACACTGAAGCTTTCTTT. It specifies CASRPTGGMNTEAFF.